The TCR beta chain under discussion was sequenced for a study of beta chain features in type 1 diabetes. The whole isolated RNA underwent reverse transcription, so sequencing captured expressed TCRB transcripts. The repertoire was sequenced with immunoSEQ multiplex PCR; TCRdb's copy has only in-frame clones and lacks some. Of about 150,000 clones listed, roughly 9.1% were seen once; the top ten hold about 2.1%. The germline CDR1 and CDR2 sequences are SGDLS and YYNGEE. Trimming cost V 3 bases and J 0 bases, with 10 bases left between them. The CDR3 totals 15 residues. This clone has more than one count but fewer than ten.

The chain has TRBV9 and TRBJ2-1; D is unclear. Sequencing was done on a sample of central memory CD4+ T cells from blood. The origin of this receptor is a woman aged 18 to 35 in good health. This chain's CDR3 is CASSADPGSYNEQFF. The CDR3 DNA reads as TGTGCCAGCAGCGCCGACCCGGGCTCCTACAATGAGCAGTTCTTC.